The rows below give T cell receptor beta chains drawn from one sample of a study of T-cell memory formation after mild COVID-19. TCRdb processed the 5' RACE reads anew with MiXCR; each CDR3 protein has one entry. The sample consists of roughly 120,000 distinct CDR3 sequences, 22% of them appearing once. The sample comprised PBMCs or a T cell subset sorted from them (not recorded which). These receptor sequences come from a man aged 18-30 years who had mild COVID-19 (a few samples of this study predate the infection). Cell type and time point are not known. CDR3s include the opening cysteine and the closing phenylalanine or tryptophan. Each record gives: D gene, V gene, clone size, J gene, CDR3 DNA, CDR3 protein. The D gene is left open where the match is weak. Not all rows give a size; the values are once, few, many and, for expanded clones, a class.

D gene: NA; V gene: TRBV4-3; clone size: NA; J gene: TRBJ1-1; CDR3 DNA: TGCGCCAGCAGCCAAGACCTTCTCGGTGTATGGACTGAAGCTTTCTTT; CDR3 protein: CASSQDLLGVWTEAFF
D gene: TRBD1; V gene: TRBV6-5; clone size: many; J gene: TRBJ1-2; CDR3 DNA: TGTGCCAGCAGTTACGAGTGGGACAGGGGGCTGGGCGGCTACACCTTC; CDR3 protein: CASSYEWDRGLGGYTF
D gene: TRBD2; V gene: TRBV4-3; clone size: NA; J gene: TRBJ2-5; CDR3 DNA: TGCGCCAGCAGCCAAGATCGGGGGGGGGCCTTAGGGACCCAGTACTTC; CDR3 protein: CASSQDRGGALGTQYF
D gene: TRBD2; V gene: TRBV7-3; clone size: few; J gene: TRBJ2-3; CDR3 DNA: TGTGCCAGCAGCTTAGCAGCGGGGGGCAGCACAGATACGCAGTATTTT; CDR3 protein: CASSLAAGGSTDTQYF
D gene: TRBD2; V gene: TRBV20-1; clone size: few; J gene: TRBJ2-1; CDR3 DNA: TGCAGTGCTAGAGGGGTAGCGGGGGAGCTCTCCTACAATGAGCAGTTCTTC; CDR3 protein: CSARGVAGELSYNEQFF
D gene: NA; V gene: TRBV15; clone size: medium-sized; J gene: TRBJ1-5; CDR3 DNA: TGTGCCACCAGCAGAGAATGGGCCGTTCCGTTCAATCAGCCCCAGCATTTT; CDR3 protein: CATSREWAVPFNQPQHF
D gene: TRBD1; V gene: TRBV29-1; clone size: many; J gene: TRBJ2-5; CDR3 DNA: TGCAGCCTGGGAATGACAGGGAAACAAGAGACCCAGTACTTC; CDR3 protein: CSLGMTGKQETQYF
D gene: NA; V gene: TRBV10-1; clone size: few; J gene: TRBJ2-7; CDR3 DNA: TGCGCCAGCAGTTACTTGGCAGGGACCTACTACGAGCAGTACTTC; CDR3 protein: CASSYLAGTYYEQYF
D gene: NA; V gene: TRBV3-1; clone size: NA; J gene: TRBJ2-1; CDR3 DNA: TGTGCCAGCAGCTTCCGGGGGGAGCAGTTCTTC; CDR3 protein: CASSFRGEQFF
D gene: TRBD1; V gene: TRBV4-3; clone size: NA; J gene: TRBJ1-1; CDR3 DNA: TGCGCCAGCAGCCAAGATGGTGGACAGGGAGGACCTTTCTTT; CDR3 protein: CASSQDGGQGGPFF
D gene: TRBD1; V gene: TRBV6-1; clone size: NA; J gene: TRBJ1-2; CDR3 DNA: TGTGCCACCAGGGGGGGGGAGGTCTATGGCTACACCTTC; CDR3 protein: CATRGGEVYGYTF
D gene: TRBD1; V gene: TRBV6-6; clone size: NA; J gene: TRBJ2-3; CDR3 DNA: TGTGCCAGCAGTTCCGTGGGGGACAGTTGGAGCACAGATACGCAGTATTTT; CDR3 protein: CASSSVGDSWSTDTQYF
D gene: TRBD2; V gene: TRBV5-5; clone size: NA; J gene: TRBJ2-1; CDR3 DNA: TGTGCCAGCAGCTTGGTTAGCGGGGGGGCCCGCGAGCAGTTCTTC; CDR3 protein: CASSLVSGGAREQFF
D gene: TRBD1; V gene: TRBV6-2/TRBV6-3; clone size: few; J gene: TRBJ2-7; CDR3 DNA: TGTGCCAGCAGTCTCGGGACAGGGGGCGCGCAGTTC; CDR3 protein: CASSLGTGGAQF